These 32 T cell receptor beta chains were all obtained from the same sample, sequenced in a study of regulatory T cells in long-lasting Graves disease. Library construction for TCR beta used iRepertoire HTBI primers and Arm-PCR of CDR3 regions. TCRdb re-analysed the multiplex PCR reads in MiXCR, keeping a single row per CDR3 protein. The table lists around 450,000 distinct CDR3 sequences, roughly a fifth of them singletons. Sample time point: persistent/refractory GD, antithyroid drugs over 5 years with positive TRAb. Extracted PBMC RNA gave rise to the TCR library. The sample was peripheral blood mononuclear cells (PBMCs), taken when the disease was refractory, from a patient treated with antithyroid drugs. Receptors originate from a female donor with Graves disease.

This clonotype was counted a few times. This rearrangement joins TRBV7-2 to TRBJ1-6; tentatively, D is TRBD1 (5 bases). Trimming took off 2 bases at V and 5 bases at J, with 13 bases between the two ends. CDR1 is SGHTA and CDR2 is FQGNSA in the germline V gene. The CDR3 has 16 residues. For the CDR3, the DNA is TGTGCCAGCAGCTTAATTCGGACACTAAATAATTCACCCCTCCACTTT. This codes for CASSLIRTLNNSPLHF. Using reference TRBV7-2 and TRBJ1-6 for the parts outside the CDR3, the full variable domain is GAGVSQSPSNKVTEKGKDVELRCDPISGHTALYWYRQSLGQGLEFLIYFQGNSAPDKSGLPSDRFSAERTGGSVSTLTIQRTQQEDSAVYLCASSLIRTLNNSPLHFGNGTRLTVT.

Many counts were recorded for this clonotype. CDR3 sequence: CASSQGDRRGTEAFF. CDR3 nucleotides: TGTGCCAGCAGCCAAGGCGACAGGCGAGGCACTGAAGCTTTCTTT. The chain joins TRBV3-1 to TRBJ1-1; D is perhaps TRBD1 (6 bases). V shed 1 base and J shed 4 bases, with 13 bases lying between them. Looked up from germline, CDR1 is LGHDT and CDR2 is YNNKEL (reference sequence). The CDR3 contains 15 residues.

This clonotype has more than one count but fewer than ten. The chain employs TRBV20-1 and TRBJ2-7, with TRBD1 matching over 8 bases. The CDR3 length is 13 residues. The junction had 5 bases not matched to a gene; V was cut back by 2 bases and J by 5 bases. Germline values: CDR1 DFQATT, CDR2 SNEGSKA (reference sequence). The CDR3 protein is CSARQGAVDEQYF. CDR3 sequence (DNA): TGCAGTGCTAGACAGGGGGCAGTCGACGAGCAGTACTTC.

This clonotype was seen more than once but under ten times. This chain uses TRBV19 with TRBJ1-5; TRBD1 agrees at 8 bases. Germline CDR1 and CDR2: LNHDA and SQIVND (reference sequence). The V gene end was trimmed by 6 bases and the J gene end by 1 base; junction bases not matched to a gene: 11. The CDR3 has 17 amino acids. The CDR3 reads CASRLDRARKSNQPQHF. The CDR3 DNA sequence: TGTGCCAGTAGATTGGACAGGGCTCGGAAGAGCAATCAGCCCCAGCATTTT.

This clonotype was picked up many times. The genes are TRBV2 and TRBJ1-3, with unresolved D. From germline, CDR1 is SNHLY and CDR2 FYNNEI. CDR3 size: 15 residues. V dropped 6 bases and J dropped 0 bases, with 12 bases sitting between them. The CDR3 loop is CASRRQHRSGNTIYF. As DNA, the CDR3 is TGTGCCAGCAGGCGTCAGCACCGCTCTGGAAACACCATATATTTT. Based on the CDR3 plus reference TRBV2 and TRBJ1-3, the full variable domain is EPEVTQTPSHQVTQMGQEVILRCVPISNHLYFYWYRQILGQKVEFLVSFYNNEISEKSEIFDDQFSVERPDGSNFTLKIRSTKLEDSAMYFCASRRQHRSGNTIYFGEGSWLTVV.

This clonotype was seen at least ten times. The J gene is TRBJ1-5, the V gene TRBV28, with TRBD1 identical over 7 bases. The CDR3 is 15 amino acids. Germline CDR1 and CDR2: MDHEN and SYDVKM. Germline trimming cut 5 bases from V and 0 bases from J; bases unmatched to any gene: 4. CDR3 bases: TGTGCCAGCAGTCTAACAGGGGTTAGCAATCAGCCCCAGCATTTT. Protein: CASSLTGVSNQPQHF.

J is TRBJ2-5 and V is TRBV29-1; D is perhaps TRBD2 (6 bases). V shed 4 bases and J shed 1 base, with 13 bases lying between them. The CDR3 has 14 amino acids. CDR1 and CDR2 from the germline V gene are SQVTM and ANQGSEA. CDR3 coding DNA: TGCAGCGTTGGGGCAGCGGGTGGCCAAGAGACCCAGTACTTC. Its translation: CSVGAAGGQETQYF.

In the case of this clonotype: Just one base apart from a much larger clone, this may be a read error. The chain recombines TRBV6-5 with TRBJ2-7; 11 bases fit TRBD2. CDR3 length: 17 residues. Germline assignment: CDR1 MNHEY and CDR2 SVGAGI. CDR3: CVSSSHYLAGGFLEQYF. The CDR3 region has the DNA TGTGTCAGCAGTTCGCACTACCTAGCGGGAGGTTTTCTAGAGCAGTACTTC.

This clonotype appeared many times. This chain joins TRBV6-1 and TRBJ2-5; D not resolved. The germline V gene encodes CDR1 MNHNS and CDR2 SASEGT. The germline V and J ends were trimmed by 6 bases and 5 bases, with 4 bases remaining between them. This CDR3 has 10 amino acids. The CDR3 reads CASRKETQYF. CDR3 bases: TGTGCCAGCAGGAAGGAGACCCAGTACTTC.

At least ten counts were recorded for this clonotype. The chain recombines TRBV28 with TRBJ1-2; 7 bases map to TRBD1. CDR1 and CDR2 from the germline V gene are MDHEN and SYDVKM. Trimming at V came to 2 bases and at J to 4 bases, leaving 4 bases not matched to a gene. The CDR3 is 14 residues long. This CDR3 is CASSLTRDSYGYTF. CDR3 sequence (DNA): TGTGCCAGCAGTTTAACCCGGGACAGCTATGGCTACACCTTC.

A few counts support this clonotype. The gene calls are TRBV27 and TRBJ1-4; no clear D gene. CDR1 is MNHEY, CDR2 SMNVEV, per germline (reference sequence). V gave up 5 bases and J gave up 3 bases, with 10 bases separating them. The CDR3 consists of 14 residues. In DNA form, the CDR3 reads TGTGCCAGCAGTCCCGAGGGAGCTAATGAAAAACTGTTTTTT. Translated: CASSPEGANEKLFF.

This clonotype was picked up a small number of times. The gene calls are TRBV4-1 and TRBJ2-4, with D unclear. Trimming left V 2 bases short and J 0 bases short, with 11 bases between. CDR3 size: 16 residues. Germline values: CDR1 MGHRA, CDR2 YSYEKL. The CDR3 region is CASSQQSYIAKNIQYF. For the CDR3, the DNA is TGCGCCAGCAGCCAACAGTCGTACATAGCCAAAAACATTCAGTACTTC.

This clonotype was observed at least ten times. This chain uses TRBV28 with TRBJ2-7; 7 nucleotides match TRBD2. CDR3 length: 15 amino acids. Germline CDR1 is MDHEN and CDR2 is SYDVKM. V gave up 3 bases and J gave up 3 bases; unmatched junction bases: 8. The DNA of the CDR3 is TGTGCCAGCAGTTTTCGTTGGGGGGGGGGCTACGAGCAGTACTTC. It translates to CASSFRWGGGYEQYF.

This clonotype was counted at least ten times. J is TRBJ1-4 and V is TRBV13; a weak D match, TRBD1 (6 bases). Germline CDR1 is PRHDT and CDR2 is FYEKMQ (reference sequence). Trimming removed 0 bases at V and 8 bases at J, with 13 bases between. The CDR3 sequence is 15 residues long. The CDR3 nucleotides are TGTGCCAGCAGCTTAGGCCGACAGGTCGGCGAAAAACTGTTTTTT. Translated: CASSLGRQVGEKLFF.

The chain couples TRBV24-1 to TRBJ2-2, with a weak D call TRBD2 (5 bases). The CDR3 consists of 14 residues. Germline CDR1 is KGHDR and CDR2 is SFDVKD. Trimming shortened V by 1 base and J by 7 bases, and 9 bases separated the two germline ends. CDR3: CATSDFSGIGELFF. DNA for the CDR3: TGTGCCACCAGTGATTTCTCGGGAATCGGGGAGCTGTTTTTT.

The V and J genes are TRBV7-9 and TRBJ2-5; TRBD2 aligns across 8 bases. The DNA end favors TRBJ2-7, so the J call may be wrong. The CDR3 is made up of 14 amino acids. CDR1 and CDR2 (germline): SEHNR, FQNEAQ (reference sequence). The CDR3 here is CASSYGGGQYEQYF. In nucleotides, the CDR3 is TGTGCCAGCAGCTACGGGGGGGGGCAGTACGAGCAGTACTTC.

Only a few counts were recorded for this clonotype. The chain recombines TRBV19 with TRBJ2-7; D remains unclear. The V gene lost 5 bases and the J gene lost 3 bases, with 14 bases spanning the gap. The CDR3 covers 14 residues. Germline V CDR1 and CDR2: LNHDA, SQIVND (reference sequence). The CDR3, as DNA: TGTGCCAGTAGTCCCAACCCACTCGGCTACGAGCAGTACTTC. Amino acids: CASSPNPLGYEQYF.

This clonotype came up a few times. The V call is TRBV9, the J call TRBJ2-7; TRBD1 is a possible D gene (6 bases). The germline CDR1 and CDR2 sequences are SGDLS and YYNGEE. This CDR3 contains 16 residues. V lost 3 bases and J 0 bases, leaving 16 bases between the germline ends. This chain's CDR3 is CASSATGFPSSYEQYF. The CDR3 DNA follows: TGTGCCAGCAGCGCTACAGGGTTCCCCAGCTCCTACGAGCAGTACTTC.

V usage is TRBV29-1 and J usage is TRBJ2-4, with TRBD2 matching over 10 bases. The CDR3 is made up of 17 amino acids. The V gene's germline CDR1 is SQVTM and CDR2 ANQGSEA. Germline trimming cut 0 bases from V and 1 base from J; bases unmatched to any gene: 6. DNA of the CDR3: TGCAGCGTTGAAGAGAGCGGGAGGGCCTTTGCCAAAAACATTCAGTACTTC. The encoded protein is CSVEESGRAFAKNIQYF.

This clonotype has only a few counts. The rearrangement uses TRBV7-8 and TRBJ1-3; D not certain. The CDR3 is made up of 13 amino acids. Trimming took off 5 bases at V and 4 bases at J, with 9 bases between the two ends. The germline V gene has CDR1 SGHVS and CDR2 FQNEAQ. CDR3 DNA: TGTGCCAGCAGCCAGGACGGCGGAAACACCATATATTTT. Translating it yields CASSQDGGNTIYF.

This clonotype has ten or more counts. The genes are TRBV7-2 and TRBJ1-2, with D perhaps matching TRBD1 (6 bases). Germline V gene lookup returns CDR1 SGHTA and CDR2 FQGNSA. V was clipped by 5 bases and J by 1 base, with 29 bases between them. This CDR3 has 20 amino acids. CDR3 coding DNA: TGTGCCAGCAGCCCCCGGCAGGGGAAGACCCTTCGATTCCTTAACTATGGCTACACCTTC. It specifies CASSPRQGKTLRFLNYGYTF.

The rearrangement uses TRBV19 and TRBJ1-5; D call uncertain. V gave up 4 bases and J gave up 3 bases, with 25 bases separating them. Per germline, CDR1 LNHDA and CDR2 SQIVND (reference sequence). The CDR3 contains 19 residues. The CDR3 DNA follows: TGTGCCAGTAGTAGGAAGCTAAGGAGGGAACAGTTTACCAATCAGCCCCAGCATTTT. It translates to CASSRKLRREQFTNQPQHF.

The rearrangement links TRBV29-1 to TRBJ2-7, with D perhaps being TRBD1 or TRBD2 (5 bases each). The CDR3 is 12 amino acids. Germline CDR1 SQVTM, CDR2 ANQGSEA. Trimming removed 4 bases from V and 6 bases from J, with 13 bases in between. CDR3 protein: CSVVGGGGEQYF. DNA of the CDR3: TGCAGCGTTGTGGGTGGGGGTGGCGAGCAGTACTTC.

This clonotype was counted a few times. The chain has TRBV14 and TRBJ2-7; 9 bases fit TRBD1. Germline CDR1 is SGHDN and CDR2 is FVKESK. The ends lost 4 bases at V and 6 bases at J; junction bases unmatched: 7. This CDR3 contains 14 residues. CDR3 sequence reads: CASSRDREIAEQYF. The CDR3 nucleotides are TGTGCCAGCAGCCGGGACAGGGAAATCGCCGAGCAGTACTTC.

This chain links TRBV12-5 with TRBJ1-5; tentatively, D is TRBD1 (5 bases). Trimming took 2 bases from V and 9 from J, leaving 11 bases between them. CDR1 and CDR2 from the germline V gene are LGHNT and FRNRAP. CDR3 length equals 13 residues. This chain's CDR3 is CASGLYGARPQHF. The CDR3 bases are TGTGCTAGTGGTTTGTACGGGGCGCGGCCCCAGCATTTT. Combining the CDR3 with reference TRBV12-5 and TRBJ1-5 gives the whole variable domain DARVTQTPRHKVTEMGQEVTMRCQPILGHNTVFWYRQTMMQGLELLAYFRNRAPLDDSGMPKDRFSAEMPDATLATLKIQPSEPRDSAVYFCASGLYGARPQHFGDGTRLSIL.

This clonotype occurred a few times. This rearrangement joins TRBV27 to TRBJ2-7; either TRBD1 or TRBD2 may supply D (5 bases each). Trimming left V 9 bases short and J 5 bases short, with 17 bases between. The CDR3 has 13 residues. CDR1 is MNHEY and CDR2 is SMNVEV in the germline V gene (reference sequence). DNA for the CDR3: TGTGCCAGTTCTGGGGGTGGATGGCACGAGCAGTACTTC. Its protein is CASSGGGWHEQYF.

The J gene is TRBJ1-4, the V gene TRBV19; D remains unclear. Germline loops: CDR1 LNHDA, CDR2 SQIVND (reference sequence). The CDR3 is 15 residues long. The V gene lost 5 bases and the J gene lost 5 bases, with 15 bases spanning the gap. This CDR3 is CASSPHRMSNEKLFF. Written as DNA, the CDR3 is TGTGCCAGTAGTCCCCATCGCATGAGCAATGAAAAACTGTTTTTT. Supplemented by reference TRBV19 and TRBJ1-4, the full variable domain reads DGGITQSPKYLFRKEGQNVTLSCEQNLNHDAMYWYRQDPGQGLRLIYYSQIVNDFQKGDIAEGYSVSREKKESFPLTVTSAQKNPTAFYLCASSPHRMSNEKLFFGSGTQLSVL.

This clonotype was seen many times. This sequence joins TRBV20-1 and TRBJ2-4; TRBD2 aligns across 10 bases. Germline V gene data show CDR1 as DFQATT and CDR2 as SNEGSKA (reference sequence). This CDR3 spans 16 amino acids. Germline trimming cut 6 bases from V and 0 bases from J; bases unmatched to any gene: 8. The CDR3: CSAVAGGSVAKNIQYF. CDR3 nucleotide sequence: TGCAGTGCCGTAGCGGGAGGCTCCGTAGCCAAAAACATTCAGTACTTC.

At least ten counts were recorded for this clonotype. This chain uses TRBV11-2 with TRBJ2-7, with 9 bases lining up with TRBD2. Trimming took 6 bases from V and 2 from J; bases not matched to a gene: 5. Germline CDR1 reads SGHAT; CDR2 reads FQNNGV. The CDR3 totals 14 residues. This CDR3 is CASSLTSGTYEQYF. The DNA for the CDR3 is TGTGCCAGCAGTCTGACTAGCGGTACCTACGAGCAGTACTTC.

Note on this clonotype: Since a much larger clone is just one base distant, this may be a read error. The chain carries TRBV6-2 or TRBV6-3 and TRBJ1-4, with D perhaps matching TRBD1 (5 bases). V gave up 6 bases and J gave up 3 bases, with 14 bases separating them. There are 15 residues in the CDR3. The germline V gene encodes CDR1 MNHEY and CDR2 SVGEGT. Here the CDR3 DNA reads TGTGCCAGCAGCCACGCGACAGCAGCTAATGAAAAACTGTTTTTT. This gives the protein CASSHATAANEKLFF.

This clonotype was counted between two and nine times. The rearrangement joins TRBV6-1 to TRBJ1-1; D is undetermined. V shed 7 bases and J shed 1 base, with 13 bases lying between them. The CDR3 runs 14 residues. The germline V gene encodes CDR1 MNHNS and CDR2 SASEGT. In DNA form, the CDR3 reads TGTGCCAGCACTTTCCTCCCGGGGAACACTGAAGCTTTCTTT. Protein product: CASTFLPGNTEAFF.

This clonotype was recorded a few times. This sequence joins TRBV3-1 and TRBJ1-2; D is unresolved. The CDR3 has 15 amino acids. Germline assignment: CDR1 LGHDT and CDR2 YNNKEL (reference sequence). Trimming removed 4 bases from V and 7 bases from J, with 19 bases in between. CDR3 loop: CASSPVVGPAGGYTF. CDR3 nucleotide sequence: TGTGCCAGCAGCCCCGTGGTAGGGCCCGCCGGTGGCTACACCTTC. The whole variable domain, remainder taken from reference TRBV3-1 and TRBJ1-2, is DTAVSQTPKYLVTQMGNDKSIKCEQNLGHDTMYWYKQDSKKFLKIMFSYNNKELIINETVPNRFSPKSPDKAHLNLHINSLELGDSAVYFCASSPVVGPAGGYTFGSGTRLTVV.